This T cell receptor beta chain was observed in a study of blood T cell repertoires in COVID-19. Here immunoSEQ multiplex PCR was the method, and the copy in TCRdb shows in-frame clones only, minus some. The sample contains a few hundred thousand clones, 89% of which appear only once. CDR3 length: 14 residues. Trimming removed 0 bases from V and 7 bases from J, with 9 bases in between. Germline V gene sequence: CDR1 LGHDT, CDR2 YNNKEL (reference sequence). The TCR originated in a man aged 40-49 years with acute or convalescent COVID-19. Material for sequencing was peripheral blood. V and J are TRBV3-1 (or the pseudogene TRBV3-2) and TRBJ1-4, with D unresolved. The CDR3 protein is CASSQDPGGEKLFF. For the CDR3, the DNA is TGTGCCAGCAGCCAAGACCCGGGAGGTGAAAAACTGTTTTTT.